The present entry profiles one T cell receptor (beta chain) with its context. Vbeta (60) and Jbeta (13) primers were used in the PCR. Data came from immunoSEQ multiplex PCR; TCRdb stores just in-frame clones and leaves some out. This repertoire shows fewer than 90,000 clones, about 75% found once; its top ten account for around 10%. This specimen belongs to a study of cytomegalovirus exposure and HLA in healthy donors. This CDR3 has 14 amino acids. V trimming: 5 bases; J trimming: 4 bases; junction bases outside the gene matches: 6. The germline V gene has CDR1 KGHSH and CDR2 LQKENI. Sequencing was performed on PBMCs. The genes are TRBV18 and TRBJ2-7; 9 nucleotides align to TRBD1. The source is a young man in good health and CMV-seropositive. In DNA form, the CDR3 reads TGTGCCAGCTCAGCGAAGACAGGGGGTTACGAGCAGTACTTC. Translation: CASSAKTGGYEQYF.